These 30 T cell receptor beta chains came from one sample sequenced in a study of T cell responses to AZD1222 COVID-19 vaccine. Assay used: immunoSEQ multiplex PCR; TCRdb lists only in-frame clones, some missing. In the table there are 120,000 or so clones, approximately 92% of which are singletons. Sequenced material: peripheral blood, taken 28 days after the second AZD1222 dose. The source is an adult who received the AZD1222 COVID-19 vaccine.

Regarding this clone: At one boundary the junction diverges from the germline segment, which might be a read error. The J gene is TRBJ1-4, the V gene TRBV10-3; D might be TRBD1 (5 bases). Looked up from germline, CDR1 is ENHRY and CDR2 is SYGVKD. The CDR3 totals 15 residues. The CDR3 region is CAVSGAGPIKGKLFF. CDR3 nucleotide sequence: TGTGCCGTCAGCGGGGCTGGACCCATCAAAGGAAAACTGTTTTTT.

The rearrangement uses TRBV29-1 and TRBJ1-2, with D possibly being TRBD1 (6 bases). V lost 0 bases and J lost 5, with 10 bases in between. Germline V gene lookup returns CDR1 SQVTM and CDR2 ANQGSEA. This CDR3 contains 13 residues. This CDR3 is CSVEEQGLYGYTF. DNA of the CDR3: TGCAGCGTTGAAGAACAGGGTCTTTATGGCTACACCTTC.

The chain recombines TRBV11-2 with TRBJ2-1; D unresolved. Trimming left V 6 bases short and J 5 bases short, with 14 bases between. The germline V gene encodes CDR1 SGHAT and CDR2 FQNNGV. The CDR3 has 14 residues. Here the CDR3 DNA reads TGTGCCAGCAGTTTGAGTAGCTCTAACAATGAGCAGTTCTTC. This gives the protein CASSLSSSNNEQFF.

This chain links TRBV4-1 with TRBJ1-3; D not resolved. The CDR3 contains 15 residues. The V end was cut by 0 bases, the J end by 0 bases, with 6 bases between. CDR1 and CDR2 from the germline V gene are MGHRA and YSYEKL. The CDR3 is CASSQDKSSGNTIYF. The CDR3 nucleotides are TGCGCCAGCAGCCAAGACAAGAGCTCTGGAAACACCATATATTTT.

The chain carries TRBV24-1 and TRBJ1-5, with D hard to call. This CDR3 is built from 17 residues. V lost 4 bases to trimming and J lost 3 bases, with 18 bases between them. Germline V gives CDR1 KGHDR, CDR2 SFDVKD. CDR3 bases: TGTGCCACCAGTGACCTAGTTTCGATCCTGGCCAATCAGCCCCAGCATTTT. It translates to CATSDLVSILANQPQHF.

The chain employs TRBV27 and TRBJ1-6; D ambiguous. The V and J ends lost 6 bases and 7 bases respectively, with 16 bases between them. The CDR3 extends over 15 amino acids. CDR1 is MNHEY, CDR2 SMNVEV, per germline (reference sequence). In DNA, the CDR3 is TGTGCCAGCAGGGGCGGGTCGGCTCCAAATTCACCCCTCCACTTT. Translation: CASRGGSAPNSPLHF.

The chain employs TRBV4-2 and TRBJ2-5; D could derive from TRBD1 or TRBD2 (5 bases each). CDR3 size: 16 residues. Germline loops: CDR1 LGHNA, CDR2 YNFKEQ. Trimming left V 2 bases short and J 4 bases short, with 17 bases between. In nucleotides, the CDR3 is TGTGCCAGCAGCCAAAATCCCGGCCAGGGACGAGAGACCCAGTACTTC. Translation gives CASSQNPGQGRETQYF.

The V call is TRBV11-2, the J call TRBJ2-7; 8 bases fit TRBD2. Losses at the gene ends were 0 bases for V and 6 bases for J; bases not matched to a gene: 4. CDR3 length equals 14 residues. Germline V gene data show CDR1 as SGHAT and CDR2 as FQNNGV. CDR3 region: CASSLDPGTSEQYF. CDR3 bases: TGTGCCAGCAGCTTAGATCCCGGGACTAGCGAGCAGTACTTC.

This clone has only a few counts. The chain carries TRBV28 and TRBJ1-2, with no clear D. With 4 bases removed from V and 4 bases from J, the gap between germline ends came to 7 bases. The CDR3 runs to 12 residues. Germline V gene sequence: CDR1 MDHEN, CDR2 SYDVKM. For the CDR3, the DNA is TGTGCCAGCAGTTCGCGAGTCTATGGCTACACCTTC. Protein product: CASSSRVYGYTF.

This chain uses TRBV7-2 with TRBJ2-3; D not resolved. This CDR3 has 14 amino acids. With 5 bases removed from V and 2 bases from J, the gap between germline ends came to 11 bases. Germline-derived CDR1 and CDR2 are SGHTA and FQGNSA. In nucleotides, the CDR3 is TGTGCCAGCAGCCCCGTGCAGATCACAGATACGCAGTATTTT. Protein: CASSPVQITDTQYF.

The chain links TRBV9 to TRBJ2-3; TRBD2 is a possible D gene (5 bases). Looked up from germline, CDR1 is SGDLS and CDR2 is YYNGEE. V was pared by 3 bases and J by 2 bases, with 13 bases between. This CDR3 is built from 15 residues. The CDR3 loop reads CASSESGEITDTQYF. The CDR3 region has the DNA TGTGCCAGCAGCGAGTCCGGGGAGATCACAGATACGCAGTATTTT.

V gene TRBV28 combines with J gene TRBJ2-3; 13 bases are shared with TRBD2. Trimming cost V 4 bases and J 1 base; bases outside gene matches: 8. The CDR3 length is 18 residues. CDR1 is MDHEN, CDR2 SYDVKM, per germline. The CDR3 is CASSWRTSGGSRTDTQYF. Written as DNA, the CDR3 is TGTGCCAGCAGTTGGAGGACTAGCGGGGGCTCCCGCACAGATACGCAGTATTTT.

This chain links TRBV7-9 with TRBJ2-1; TRBD2 aligns across 8 bases. Germline CDR1 SEHNR, CDR2 FQNEAQ (reference sequence). J gave up 2 bases and V 4 bases, and 13 bases lay outside the gene matches. This CDR3 spans 18 amino acids. The CDR3 loop is CASSSSVTGGWTYNEQFF. In nucleotides, the CDR3 is TGTGCCAGCAGCTCCAGCGTGACGGGAGGGTGGACCTACAATGAGCAGTTCTTC.

The chain joins TRBV4-2 to TRBJ1-1; TRBD1 matches at 7 bases. The CDR3 contains 15 residues. Germline V gene lookup returns CDR1 LGHNA and CDR2 YNFKEQ. V was pared by 3 bases and J by 1 base, with 5 bases of the junction left unmatched. The CDR3 nucleotides read TGTGCCAGCAGCCAGGGGGACAGAGAGAACACTGAAGCTTTCTTT. Translated, it gives CASSQGDRENTEAFF.

V gene TRBV7-2 combines with J gene TRBJ1-2, with a weak D call TRBD1 (6 bases). The V gene's germline CDR1 is SGHTA and CDR2 FQGNSA. V was clipped by 5 bases and J by 9 bases, with 19 bases between them. The CDR3 runs 14 residues. In DNA, the CDR3 is TGTGCCAGCAGCACGATCGCCGGGGGCAGTCGCTACACCTTC. It codes for CASSTIAGGSRYTF.

The CDR3: CASTPLSRDLRELFF. The CDR3 nucleotides read TGTGCCAGCACCCCGTTGTCCAGGGATCTCAGGGAGCTGTTTTTT. The genes are TRBV27 and TRBJ2-2; TRBD1 is a possible D gene (5 bases). V lost 7 bases to trimming and J lost 9 bases, with 21 bases between them. This CDR3 has 15 amino acids. The germline V gene has CDR1 MNHEY and CDR2 SMNVEV (reference sequence).

This chain links TRBV15 with TRBJ2-2; D perhaps matches TRBD1 (6 bases). The germline V and J ends were trimmed by 5 bases and 7 bases, with 17 bases remaining between them. The CDR3 sequence is 15 residues long. Germline V gene data show CDR1 as LNHNV and CDR2 as YYDKDF (reference sequence). The CDR3 nucleotides are TGTGCCACCAGCCCCCAGGGCCTGACAGGCGGGGAGCTGTTTTTT. It codes for CATSPQGLTGGELFF.

V usage is TRBV19 and J usage is TRBJ1-2; the match to TRBD1 covers 7 bases. The length of the CDR3 is 14 residues. Per germline, CDR1 LNHDA and CDR2 SQIVND (reference sequence). The ends lost 3 bases at V and 4 bases at J; junction bases unmatched: 5. Here the CDR3 reads CASSIQRDSYGYTF. The CDR3 DNA follows: TGTGCCAGTAGTATTCAGCGGGACAGCTATGGCTACACCTTC.

The chain couples TRBV4-2 to TRBJ2-3; D may be TRBD2 (7 bases). Trimming removed 4 bases at V and 3 bases at J, with 14 bases between. The germline gives CDR1 LGHNA, CDR2 YNFKEQ. The CDR3 loop spans 15 amino acids. The chain's CDR3 is CASSPKGGQTDTQYF. CDR3 in DNA: TGTGCCAGCAGCCCGAAGGGGGGGCAGACAGATACGCAGTATTTT.

In its sample, this clone was seen a few times. The V call is TRBV5-1, the J call TRBJ1-1; D perhaps matches TRBD1 (5 bases). V was trimmed by 0 bases and J by 4 bases, leaving 13 bases between them. CDR3 length: 15 residues. Per germline, CDR1 SGHRS and CDR2 YFSETQ. This chain's CDR3 is CASSLVAGAVTEAFF. The CDR3 region has the DNA TGCGCCAGCAGCTTGGTTGCTGGGGCGGTCACTGAAGCTTTCTTT.

The chain uses TRBV28 and TRBJ1-5; D not certain. V lost 3 bases and J 7 bases, leaving 19 bases between the germline ends. CDR1 is MDHEN, CDR2 SYDVKM, per germline. The CDR3 is 16 amino acids. The CDR3, as DNA: TGTGCCAGCAGTTTTAGCCACCCGGGCTTGGGACAGCCCCAGCATTTT. This translates into CASSFSHPGLGQPQHF.

V gene TRBV6-5 combines with J gene TRBJ1-1; D unclear. The V gene lost 2 bases and the J gene lost 5 bases, with 3 bases spanning the gap. This CDR3 has 11 residues. Per germline, CDR1 MNHEY and CDR2 SVGAGI. CDR3 residues: CASSYETEAFF. CDR3 DNA sequence: TGTGCCAGCAGTTACGAAACTGAAGCTTTCTTT.

This sequence joins TRBV5-1 and TRBJ2-5, with D perhaps assigned TRBD1 or TRBD2 (6 bases each). This CDR3 spans 14 amino acids. In germline, CDR1 is SGHRS, CDR2 YFSETQ. Between the trimmed V and J ends, which lost 5 bases and 1 base, there was a span of 12 bases. The CDR3 DNA sequence: TGCGCCAGCAGTACACCGGGGGCCCAAGAGACCCAGTACTTC. Residues: CASSTPGAQETQYF.

This clone was detected only a few times. The CDR3 loop reads CASSEGDRAEQPQHF. CDR3 nucleotides: TGTGCCAGCAGTGAAGGGGACAGGGCGGAGCAGCCCCAGCATTTT. This chain connects TRBV6-1 to TRBJ1-5; TRBD1 matches 9 bases. This CDR3 is 15 amino acids long. Germline V gene lookup returns CDR1 MNHNS and CDR2 SASEGT. V was clipped by 1 base and J by 7 bases; unmatched bases: 5.

This chain connects TRBV19 to TRBJ1-5; D is undetermined. Between the trimmed V and J ends, which lost 4 bases and 1 base, there was a span of 17 bases. This CDR3 spans 17 amino acids. Per the germline V gene, CDR1 is LNHDA and CDR2 is SQIVND (reference sequence). The CDR3 loop is CASSTLWRGGSNQPQHF. CDR3 coding DNA: TGTGCCAGTAGTACCCTCTGGCGGGGAGGCAGCAATCAGCCCCAGCATTTT.

The chain uses TRBV7-9 and TRBJ1-1, with TRBD1 matching over 9 bases. Trimming cost V 5 bases and J 9 bases; bases outside gene matches: 10. The CDR3 contains 14 residues. Germline CDR1 and CDR2: SEHNR and FQNEAQ (reference sequence). The CDR3 region has the DNA TGTGCCAGCAGCCTTGGACAGGGGTTACGGCAAGCTTTCTTT. It translates to CASSLGQGLRQAFF.

This sequence joins TRBV7-2 and TRBJ1-1; no clear D. Germline V lookup: CDR1 SGHTA, CDR2 FQGNSA. Deletions cut 2 bases from V and 5 bases from J, with 18 bases between. The CDR3 totals 16 residues. The chain's CDR3 is CASSLTPPGSETEAFF. As DNA, the CDR3 is TGTGCCAGCAGCTTAACCCCCCCCGGGAGTGAGACTGAAGCTTTCTTT.

The chain combines TRBV6-6 with TRBJ2-7; weak D call: TRBD2 (5 bases). CDR3 size: 14 residues. Germline CDR1 is MNHNY and CDR2 is SVGAGI (reference sequence). The V end was cut by 2 bases, the J end by 7 bases, with 15 bases between. CDR3 coding DNA: TGTGCCAGCAGTTACACAATCGCCCCGGGGGAGCAGTACTTC. Translated, it gives CASSYTIAPGEQYF.

V usage is TRBV28 and J usage is TRBJ2-7; the D gene is possibly TRBD2 (5 bases). Germline V gives CDR1 MDHEN, CDR2 SYDVKM. CDR3 length: 15 residues. V was cut by 8 bases and J by 6 bases, with 23 bases left in between. The DNA of the CDR3 is TGTGCCAGCGAAACCCGGGCAGAAACACTAGGCGAGCAGTACTTC. Protein: CASETRAETLGEQYF.

V is TRBV28 and J is TRBJ2-1; D is uncertain. The CDR3 has 15 amino acids. In germline, CDR1 is MDHEN, CDR2 SYDVKM. V was shortened by 7 bases and J by 3 bases, with 16 bases between the two germline ends. The CDR3 reads CASTRTTSLYNEQFF. The CDR3 coding sequence is TGTGCCAGCACCCGAACTACCTCGCTCTACAATGAGCAGTTCTTC.